This TCR beta chain was obtained from a study of blood T cell repertoires in COVID-19. Original processing methods: The assay estimated nucleated cells by amplifying reference gene primers. TCRdb's table, derived via immunoSEQ multiplex PCR, lists solely in-frame clones and lacks some. V and J calls and clone size are those listed in that table; D and trimming were worked out from the DNA. Of roughly 220,000 clones listed, 80% to 85% were seen once; the top ten hold over 7%. This clone has just a few counts. V lost 5 bases to trimming and J lost 9 bases; unmatched junction nucleotides: 11. The germline gives CDR1 SGHTA, CDR2 FQGNSA. The CDR3 is made up of 15 amino acids. Patients of the Seattle cohort, enrolled during active infection, were followed longitudinally.

The J gene is TRBJ1-5, the V gene TRBV7-2, with 9 bases aligning to TRBD1. What was sequenced was peripheral blood. This sequence originates from a woman older than 75 with COVID-19, enrolled during active disease. The CDR3 DNA reads as TGTGCCAGCAGCCGGGGACAGGGCGAGGGACGGCCCCAGCATTTT. Protein sequence: CASSRGQGEGRPQHF.